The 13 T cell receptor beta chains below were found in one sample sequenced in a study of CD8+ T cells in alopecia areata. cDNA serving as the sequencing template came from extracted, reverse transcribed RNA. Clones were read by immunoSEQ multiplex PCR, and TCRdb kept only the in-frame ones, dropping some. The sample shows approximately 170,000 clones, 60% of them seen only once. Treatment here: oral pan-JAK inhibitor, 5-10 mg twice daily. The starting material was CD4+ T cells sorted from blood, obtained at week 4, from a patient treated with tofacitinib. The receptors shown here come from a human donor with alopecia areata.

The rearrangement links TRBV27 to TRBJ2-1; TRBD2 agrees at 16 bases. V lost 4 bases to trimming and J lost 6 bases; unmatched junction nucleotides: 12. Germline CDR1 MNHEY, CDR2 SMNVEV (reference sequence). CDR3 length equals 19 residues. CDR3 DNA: TGTGCCAGCAGTTACGGGACTAGCGGGAGGGCCGGGGTCCGCAATGAGCAGTTCTTC. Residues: CASSYGTSGRAGVRNEQFF.

The CDR3 is CASSSLGSSSYEQYF. CDR3 in DNA: TGTGCCAGCAGTTCCTTGGGGTCCAGCTCCTACGAGCAGTACTTC. The genes are TRBV27 and TRBJ2-7; D is unresolved. V dropped 4 bases and J dropped 0 bases, with 13 bases sitting between them. This CDR3 is 15 amino acids long. CDR1 MNHEY and CDR2 SMNVEV come from the germline V gene (reference sequence).

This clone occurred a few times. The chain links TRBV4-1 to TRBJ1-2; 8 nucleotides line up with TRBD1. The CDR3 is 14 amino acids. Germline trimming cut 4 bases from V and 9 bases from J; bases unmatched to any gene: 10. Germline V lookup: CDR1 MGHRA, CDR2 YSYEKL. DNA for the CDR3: TGCGCCAGCAGCCGCGGAGCGGACAGGGCAAGCTACACCTTC. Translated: CASSRGADRASYTF.

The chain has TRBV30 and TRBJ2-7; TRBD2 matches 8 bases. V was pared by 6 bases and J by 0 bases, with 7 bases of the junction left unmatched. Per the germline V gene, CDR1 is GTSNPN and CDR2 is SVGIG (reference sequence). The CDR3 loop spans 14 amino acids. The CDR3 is CACRSGGNSYEQYF. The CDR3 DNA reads TGTGCCTGCCGGTCGGGAGGGAACTCCTACGAGCAGTACTTC. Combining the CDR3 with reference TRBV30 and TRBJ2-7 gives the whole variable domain SQTIHQWPATLVQPVGSPLSLECTVEGTSNPNLYWYRQAAGRGLQLLFYSVGIGQISSEVPQNLSASRPQDRQFILSSKKLLLSDSGFYLCACRSGGNSYEQYFGPGTRLTVT.

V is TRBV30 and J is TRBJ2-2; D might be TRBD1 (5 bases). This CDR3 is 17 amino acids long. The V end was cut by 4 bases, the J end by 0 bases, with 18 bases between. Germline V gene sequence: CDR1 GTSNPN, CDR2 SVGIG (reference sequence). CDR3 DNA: TGTGCCTGGACCCTCCCAGGGTTAGGGGCGAACACCGGGGAGCTGTTTTTT. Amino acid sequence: CAWTLPGLGANTGELFF.

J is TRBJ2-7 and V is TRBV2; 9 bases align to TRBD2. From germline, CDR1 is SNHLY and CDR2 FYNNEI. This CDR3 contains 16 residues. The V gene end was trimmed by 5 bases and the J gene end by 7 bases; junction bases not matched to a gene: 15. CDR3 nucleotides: TGTGCCAGCAGTTTCCAGGGGGTAGCGGGAGTTGAGGAGCAGTACTTC. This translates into CASSFQGVAGVEEQYF.

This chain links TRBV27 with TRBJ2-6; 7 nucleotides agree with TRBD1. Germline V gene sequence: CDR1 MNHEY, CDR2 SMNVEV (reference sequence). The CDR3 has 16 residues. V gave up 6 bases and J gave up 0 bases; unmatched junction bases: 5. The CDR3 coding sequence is TGTGCCAGCAGGGACAGGCGCCTCTCTGGGGCCAACGTCCTGACTTTC. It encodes CASRDRRLSGANVLTF.

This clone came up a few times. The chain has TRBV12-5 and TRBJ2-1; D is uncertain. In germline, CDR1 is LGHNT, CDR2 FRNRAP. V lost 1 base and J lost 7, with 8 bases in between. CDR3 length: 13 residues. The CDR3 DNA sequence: TGTGCTAGTGGTTTGGGGCTGGGGAATGAGCAGTTCTTC. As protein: CASGLGLGNEQFF.

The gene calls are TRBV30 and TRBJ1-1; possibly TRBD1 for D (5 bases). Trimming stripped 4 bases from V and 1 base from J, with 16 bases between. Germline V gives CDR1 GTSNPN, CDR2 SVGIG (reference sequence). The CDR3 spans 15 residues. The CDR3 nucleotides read TGTGCCTGGACCACAGTAGGGGCGTCGAACACTGAAGCTTTCTTT. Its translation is CAWTTVGASNTEAFF. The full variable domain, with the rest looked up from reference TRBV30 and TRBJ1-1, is SQTIHQWPATLVQPVGSPLSLECTVEGTSNPNLYWYRQAAGRGLQLLFYSVGIGQISSEVPQNLSASRPQDRQFILSSKKLLLSDSGFYLCAWTTVGASNTEAFFGQGTRLTVV.

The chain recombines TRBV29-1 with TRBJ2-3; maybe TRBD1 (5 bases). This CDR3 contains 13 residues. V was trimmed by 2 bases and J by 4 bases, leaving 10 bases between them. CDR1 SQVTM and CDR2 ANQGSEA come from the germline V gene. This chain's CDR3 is CSVEQGGADTQYF. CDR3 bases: TGCAGCGTTGAACAGGGCGGAGCAGATACGCAGTATTTT.

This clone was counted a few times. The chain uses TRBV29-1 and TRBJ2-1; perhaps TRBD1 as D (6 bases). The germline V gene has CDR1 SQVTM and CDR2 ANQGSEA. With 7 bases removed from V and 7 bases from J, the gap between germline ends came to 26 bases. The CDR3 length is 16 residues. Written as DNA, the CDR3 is TGCAGCGCCCAGAGCAAGGGGGACACACTGGGTAATGAGCAGTTCTTC. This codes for CSAQSKGDTLGNEQFF.

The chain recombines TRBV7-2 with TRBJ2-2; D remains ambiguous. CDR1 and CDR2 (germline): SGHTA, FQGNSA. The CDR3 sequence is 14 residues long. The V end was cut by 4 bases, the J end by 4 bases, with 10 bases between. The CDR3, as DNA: TGTGCCAGCAGCTCGTCTACCCTCACCGGGGAGCTGTTTTTT. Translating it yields CASSSSTLTGELFF.

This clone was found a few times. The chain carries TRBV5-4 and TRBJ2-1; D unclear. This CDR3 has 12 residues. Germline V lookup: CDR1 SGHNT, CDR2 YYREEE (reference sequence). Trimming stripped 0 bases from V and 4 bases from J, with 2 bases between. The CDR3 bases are TGTGCCAGCAGCTTGGTGTACAATGAGCAGTTCTTC. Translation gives CASSLVYNEQFF. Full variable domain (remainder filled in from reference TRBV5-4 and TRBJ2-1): ETGVTQSPTHLIKTRGQQVTLRCSSQSGHNTVSWYQQALGQGPQFIFQYYREEENGRGNFPPRFSGLQFPNYSSELNVNALELDDSALYLCASSLVYNEQFFGPGTRLTVL.